A single sample is the source of the 18 T cell receptor beta chains below, sequenced in a study of T cell responses to AZD1222 COVID-19 vaccine (dated by TCRdb to the early 2020s). Library preparation used the immunoSEQ multiplex PCR assay. TCRdb obtained this table from immuneACCESS and retained in-frame rearrangements with V and J assigned. These tables miss some clones; where compared with another copy, unresolved V genes account for less than half of the shortfall, and the remainder is unexplained. This sample is represented by over 150,000 clones; just over 90% of them were singletons. The top ten clones comprise 4.4% of the sample. The meaning of the sample's time point label: baseline before first vaccination. Interpreted using the paper, the treatment or condition label stands for: meningococcal conjugate vaccine given as trial control. The sample in question was peripheral blood, obtained on day 0 of MenACWY control vaccination. The receptors here all came from an adult in good health.

This clone was counted a single time. The chain combines TRBV7-3 with TRBJ2-7; 8 bases are shared with TRBD1. V shed 1 base and J 7 bases; nucleotides not matched to a gene: 6. This CDR3 is 14 amino acids long. Germline CDR1 SGHTA, CDR2 FQGTGA. The CDR3 DNA follows: TGTGCCAGCAGCTTAATGACAGGGGTAGGGGAGCAGTACTTC. Encoded protein: CASSLMTGVGEQYF.

V is TRBV13 and J is TRBJ2-7, with D tentatively TRBD1 (6 bases). CDR1 PRHDT and CDR2 FYEKMQ come from the germline V gene (reference sequence). Trimming took off 5 bases at V and 0 bases at J, with 14 bases between the two ends. This CDR3 region has 15 residues. CDR3 nucleotides: TGTGCCAGCAGCCTAAGACAGGCCTTCTCCTACGAGCAGTACTTC. Its protein is CASSLRQAFSYEQYF.

The V and J genes are TRBV28 and TRBJ1-3; the D is unclear. V lost 2 bases, J lost 4 bases, and 9 bases lay in between. This CDR3 has 14 residues. Germline values: CDR1 MDHEN, CDR2 SYDVKM. The CDR3 spells CASSLGFGGNTIYF. CDR3 nucleotide sequence: TGTGCCAGCAGTTTAGGCTTCGGGGGAAACACCATATATTTT.

This clone was seen a handful of times. As DNA, the CDR3 is TGTGCCAGCTCCCTGGCGGGTGGAGTCTACGAGCAGTACTTC. Residues: CASSLAGGVYEQYF. The chain is built from TRBV11-3 and TRBJ2-7; D possibly corresponds to TRBD2 (5 bases). Germline CDR1 reads SGHNT; CDR2 reads YENEEA. The V end lost 8 bases, the J end lost 3 bases, and 17 bases lay between the germline ends. The CDR3 runs to 14 residues.

The rearrangement joins TRBV10-3 to TRBJ2-1; 7 bases map to TRBD1. Germline V gives CDR1 ENHRY, CDR2 SYGVKD. Germline trimming cut 6 bases from V and 6 bases from J; bases unmatched to any gene: 5. The CDR3 totals 13 residues. In DNA form, the CDR3 reads TGTGCCATCAGGACGGGACAGACCAATGAGCAGTTCTTC. Protein sequence: CAIRTGQTNEQFF.

Regarding this clone: This same CDR3 is encoded by further DNA sequences in the sample. V is TRBV5-1 and J is TRBJ2-5; D is ambiguous. This CDR3 spans 11 amino acids. Trimming removed 0 bases at V and 7 bases at J, with 4 bases between. Per germline, CDR1 SGHRS and CDR2 YFSETQ. CDR3 amino acids: CASSLEGTQYF. Written as DNA, the CDR3 is TGCGCCAGCAGCTTGGAAGGGACCCAGTACTTC.

This clone was counted a few times. V gene TRBV19 combines with J gene TRBJ2-1, with TRBD2 identical over 8 bases. The germline gives CDR1 LNHDA, CDR2 SQIVND (reference sequence). J was trimmed by 10 bases and V by 11 bases; bases with no gene match: 25. The CDR3 runs 17 residues. The CDR3 sequence is CASWGSRVGLAGGEQFF. The CDR3 bases are TGTGCCTCCTGGGGAAGCAGGGTTGGGCTAGCGGGTGGAGAGCAGTTCTTC.

The J gene is TRBJ2-7, the V gene TRBV28; no clear D. Germline loops: CDR1 MDHEN, CDR2 SYDVKM. The V gene lost 2 bases and the J gene lost 4 bases, with 3 bases spanning the gap. This CDR3 region has 11 residues. CDR3 sequence (DNA): TGTGCCAGCAGTTTAGGTTACGAGCAGTACTTC. Translated: CASSLGYEQYF.

The chain has TRBV11-2 and TRBJ1-2; D call uncertain. CDR1 is SGHAT, CDR2 FQNNGV, per germline. The CDR3 spans 16 residues. The germline V and J ends were trimmed by 4 bases and 0 bases, with 15 bases remaining between them. In DNA, the CDR3 is TGTGCCAGCAGCTCCCTCGGGAGCCTTCCTAACTATGGCTACACCTTC. Encoded protein: CASSSLGSLPNYGYTF.

The rearrangement links TRBV3-1 (or the pseudogene TRBV3-2) to TRBJ2-1, with D unclear. Germline CDR1 is LGHDT and CDR2 is YNNKEL (reference sequence). The CDR3 is made up of 13 amino acids. V lost 1 base, J lost 6 bases, and 7 bases lay in between. CDR3 amino acids: CASSQGSVNEQFF. The CDR3 DNA is TGTGCCAGCAGCCAAGGGTCCGTCAATGAGCAGTTCTTC.

In this sample, this clone turned up once. This chain connects TRBV12-5 to TRBJ2-3; D is unclear. The V gene's germline CDR1 is LGHNT and CDR2 FRNRAP. The CDR3 runs to 14 residues. Trimming stripped 7 bases from V and 0 bases from J, with 11 bases between. CDR3 protein: CASVGGYSTDTQYF. Written as DNA, the CDR3 is TGTGCTAGTGTGGGCGGTTATAGCACAGATACGCAGTATTTT.

This rearrangement joins TRBV2 to TRBJ1-2, with D possibly being TRBD1 (5 bases). V was trimmed by 0 bases and J by 7 bases, leaving 15 bases between them. Germline CDR1 and CDR2: SNHLY and FYNNEI. The CDR3 extends over 15 amino acids. The CDR3 is CASSEAPTGVAGYTF. The CDR3 DNA is TGTGCCAGCAGTGAAGCGCCGACGGGGGTCGCTGGCTACACCTTC.

The V gene is TRBV7-2, the J gene TRBJ2-5, with 7 nucleotides matching TRBD1. This CDR3 has 14 residues. With 5 bases clipped from V and 2 bases from J, the junction kept 5 bases outside the gene matches. Germline loops: CDR1 SGHTA, CDR2 FQGNSA. CDR3 loop: CASSRGQIQETQYF. CDR3 bases: TGTGCCAGCAGCCGGGGACAGATTCAAGAGACCCAGTACTTC. The whole variable domain, filled in from reference TRBV7-2 and TRBJ2-5, reads GAGVSQSPSNKVTEKGKDVELRCDPISGHTALYWYRQSLGQGLEFLIYFQGNSAPDKSGLPSDRFSAERTGGSVSTLTIQRTQQEDSAVYLCASSRGQIQETQYFGPGTRLLVL.

The V gene is TRBV12-3 or TRBV12-4, the J gene TRBJ2-7; D unclear. V was trimmed by 1 base and J by 6 bases, leaving 7 bases between them. The CDR3 runs to 12 residues. CDR3 residues: CASSLGVLEQYF. The DNA of the CDR3 is TGTGCCAGCAGTTTAGGGGTTCTCGAGCAGTACTTC.

In DNA, the CDR3 is TGTGCCAGCAGCTTAGATAACGGAGCGGGGCTGTCCTACGAGCAGTACTTC. Translation gives CASSLDNGAGLSYEQYF. The chain recombines TRBV11-3 with TRBJ2-7; 7 nucleotides line up with TRBD2. The V segment lost 0 bases and the J segment 1 base; nucleotides outside the gene matches: 9. The CDR3 runs 17 residues. Germline-derived CDR1 and CDR2 are SGHNT and YENEEA.

A single count supports this clone. The rearrangement uses TRBV10-1 and TRBJ2-1, with 11 bases that match TRBD2. This CDR3 spans 16 amino acids. With 0 bases clipped from V and 4 bases from J, the junction kept 2 bases outside the gene matches. The V gene's germline CDR1 is WNHNN and CDR2 SYGVQD (reference sequence). The CDR3 DNA follows: TGCGCCAGCAGTGAGTCGACTAGCGGGACATACAATGAGCAGTTCTTC. As protein: CASSESTSGTYNEQFF.

The chain couples TRBV7-9 to TRBJ1-1, with D unresolved. CDR1 and CDR2 (germline): SEHNR, FQNEAQ (reference sequence). This CDR3 comprises 11 residues. Trimming removed 10 bases from V and 1 base from J, with 7 bases in between. CDR3 sequence (DNA): TGTGCCACCCAAGGGAACACTGAAGCTTTCTTT. Translated, it gives CATQGNTEAFF.

The chain carries TRBV5-1 and TRBJ1-1, with D possibly TRBD1 on 5 matching bases. Germline-derived CDR1 and CDR2 are SGHRS and YFSETQ. This CDR3 contains 15 residues. Trimming stripped 0 bases from V and 2 bases from J, with 11 bases between. The CDR3 coding sequence is TGCGCCAGCAGCTTGGGGGCAGGGAGAAACACTGAAGCTTTCTTT. Translated: CASSLGAGRNTEAFF.